The sequence of this T cell receptor (beta chain) was determined in a study of metastatic and nonmetastatic thyroid tumors. As for the study in general: The comparison covered peripheral blood and tumor or nodule tissue in malignant and benign thyroid patients. General study findings and limits: Malignant thyroid tumors reportedly exceeded benign nodules significantly in TCR beta diversity, with the difference appearing in blood and tumor.

Unmatched junction bases numbered 7, after V lost 5 bases and J lost 4 bases. Per germline, CDR1 MNHEY and CDR2 SVGEGT. This CDR3 contains 14 residues. To note about this clone: Its antigen is as yet unknown.

TCRdb re-analyzed the PCR reads through MiXCR. This sample has some 35,000 clones; less than 30% occur once, and the top ten carry roughly 10%. No patient had received any treatment before thyroid surgery. This chain joins TRBV6-2 or TRBV6-3 and TRBJ1-1, with TRBD1 matching over 7 bases. This sequence was found in a male donor with papillary thyroid cancer or a benign thyroid nodule (not recorded which). Some clones in this sample may be carry-over from other donors' samples. Sequencing was done on a sample of blood. CDR3 nucleotides: TGTGCCAGCAGTACCCGGACAGGTAGCACTGAAGCTTTCTTT. Amino acids: CASSTRTGSTEAFF.